The present T cell receptor (beta chain) was sequenced within a study of cytomegalovirus exposure and HLA in healthy donors. General study points: In a later analysis, V- and J-gene trimming of beta chains associated with a DCLRE1C missense variant, replicated independently. Reportedly, a later analysis found an Asian-associated ancestry cluster had fewer N-insertions than the approximately 700-donor mean.

Comment on this clone: Its target is unknown.

Germline assignment: CDR1 MNHEY and CDR2 SMNVEV (reference sequence). The CDR3 is 13 residues long. The V end was cut by 2 bases, the J end by 4 bases, with 8 bases between. PCR employed 60 Vbeta and 13 Jbeta primers. In the original processing: Some 10 million shared chains were among the 60 million to 80 million unique TCR beta chains that a later analysis counted. Some clones are missing from TCRdb's copy, which holds only in-frame ones; the method was immunoSEQ multiplex PCR. Clone size and the V and J calls come from that table; the DNA yielded D and trimming. This table has around 100,000 clones, 79% appearing once.

The receptor was derived from a man in his fifties or sixties in good health and CMV-seropositive. The chain carries TRBV27 and TRBJ1-2; D is perhaps TRBD1 (5 bases). Sequencing was done on a sample of PBMCs. The CDR3 loop reads CASSLRGSYGYTF. CDR3 nucleotides: TGTGCCAGCAGTTTAAGGGGTTCCTATGGCTACACCTTC.